This T cell receptor (beta chain) originates from a study of regulatory T cells in long-lasting Graves disease. Study results and limitations: No thyroid tissue was studied; the work used peripheral blood only.

As to time point: persistent/refractory GD, antithyroid drugs over 5 years with positive TRAb. PBMC-extracted RNA yielded the TCR library. Building of the TCR beta libraries involved iRepertoire HTBI primers and Arm-PCR of CDR3 regions. TCRdb reprocessed the multiplex PCR reads via MiXCR and lists one record per CDR3 protein. The table lists 300,000 to 500,000 distinct CDR3 sequences, about 20% of them singletons. This clonotype appeared a few times. Its antigen is not known. This sample comprised peripheral blood mononuclear cells (PBMCs), obtained when the disease was refractory, from a patient treated with antithyroid drugs. The receptor was derived from a female donor with Graves disease.

The CDR3 region is CATSKPGTTNTGELFF. The CDR3 DNA sequence: TGTGCCACCAGCAAACCCGGGACGACCAACACCGGGGAGCTGTTTTTT. This sequence joins TRBV15 and TRBJ2-2, with D possibly being TRBD1 or TRBD2 (5 bases each). Trimming left V 4 bases short and J 2 bases short, with 14 bases between. Per germline, CDR1 LNHNV and CDR2 YYDKDF (reference sequence). This CDR3 spans 16 amino acids.